One and the same sample provided the 23 T cell receptor beta chains below, sequenced in a study of blood T cell repertoires in COVID-19. Only in-frame clones appear in the TCRdb table, and some are missing; sequencing was by immunoSEQ multiplex PCR. The data contain about 100,000 clones, around 92% of them seen just once; the ten biggest clones take up under 5.5%. Specimen: peripheral blood. The origin of the receptors is a man between 40 and 49 years old with active or convalescent COVID-19.

The V call is TRBV6-5, the J call TRBJ2-7; 9 nucleotides agree with TRBD2. CDR3 size: 16 residues. J was trimmed by 7 bases and V by 0 bases; bases with no gene match: 10. Germline assignment: CDR1 MNHEY and CDR2 SVGAGI. The DNA for the CDR3 is TGTGCCAGCAGTTACTCGAGGCTAGCGGGACTCTATGAGCAGTACTTC. Protein sequence: CASSYSRLAGLYEQYF.

This clone turned up a few times. This chain connects TRBV2 to TRBJ1-1; D call uncertain. V gave up 7 bases and J gave up 0 bases, with 15 bases separating them. The CDR3 covers 15 residues. Germline V gives CDR1 SNHLY, CDR2 FYNNEI. The CDR3 DNA sequence: TGTGCCAGCATTAAAGGAGAAAACTTGAACACTGAAGCTTTCTTT. Its translation: CASIKGENLNTEAFF.

The chain joins TRBV9 to TRBJ2-7; the match to TRBD2 covers 12 bases. With 3 bases clipped from V and 6 bases from J, the junction kept 7 bases outside the gene matches. The CDR3 is made up of 15 amino acids. Germline V gene lookup returns CDR1 SGDLS and CDR2 YYNGEE. CDR3 nucleotides: TGTGCCAGCAGCGAGGGACTAGCGGGTAACGGCGAGCAGTACTTC. As protein: CASSEGLAGNGEQYF. Full variable domain (remainder filled in from reference TRBV9 and TRBJ2-7): DSGVTQTPKHLITATGQRVTLRCSPRSGDLSVYWYQQSLDQGLQFLIQYYNGEERAKGNILERFSAQQFPDLHSELNLSSLELGDSALYFCASSEGLAGNGEQYFGPGTRLTVT.

The chain couples TRBV5-1 to TRBJ2-1; 9 nucleotides line up with TRBD2. Germline V gene lookup returns CDR1 SGHRS and CDR2 YFSETQ. Losses at the gene ends were 2 bases for V and 7 bases for J; bases not matched to a gene: 7. CDR3 length: 15 amino acids. The CDR3 loop reads CASSFAGGSWNEQFF. The CDR3, as DNA: TGCGCCAGCAGCTTCGCGGGAGGGTCGTGGAATGAGCAGTTCTTC.

The chain recombines TRBV10-3 with TRBJ2-1; TRBD2 aligns across 9 bases. This CDR3 region has 17 residues. With 0 bases clipped from V and 5 bases from J, the junction kept 8 bases outside the gene matches. CDR1 ENHRY and CDR2 SYGVKD come from the germline V gene. The CDR3: CAISESPLAGDHNEQFF. The DNA for the CDR3 is TGTGCCATCAGTGAGTCGCCATTAGCGGGAGACCACAATGAGCAGTTCTTC.

The chain couples TRBV10-3 to TRBJ1-1; 7 bases match TRBD1. After removal of 5 bases from V and 8 bases from J, the junction contained 5 bases not matched to a gene. This CDR3 is built from 12 residues. Germline CDR1 reads ENHRY; CDR2 reads SYGVKD. CDR3 DNA sequence: TGTGCCATCAGTCCGACAGGGTGGGAAGCTTTCTTT. It codes for CAISPTGWEAFF.

The chain uses TRBV5-8 and TRBJ2-6, with unresolved D. CDR1 and CDR2 from the germline V gene are SGHTS and YDEGEE. V lost 4 bases and J 1 base, leaving 6 bases between the germline ends. The length of the CDR3 is 14 residues. CDR3 protein: CASSPRSGANVLTF. DNA for the CDR3: TGTGCCAGCAGCCCCAGGTCTGGGGCCAACGTCCTGACTTTC.

The chain uses TRBV30 and TRBJ1-6; D gene uncertain. Trimming removed 3 bases from V and 5 bases from J, with 5 bases in between. The CDR3 totals 12 residues. CDR1 is GTSNPN and CDR2 is SVGIG in the germline V gene (reference sequence). CDR3 sequence reads: CAWSTDNSPLHF. In DNA, the CDR3 is TGTGCCTGGAGCACGGATAATTCACCCCTCCACTTT.

The chain couples TRBV2 to TRBJ2-2; D may be TRBD1 (6 bases). Looked up from germline, CDR1 is SNHLY and CDR2 is FYNNEI. Trimming pared 11 bases from V and 5 bases from J, leaving 18 bases between. The CDR3 contains 14 residues. As DNA, the CDR3 is TGTGCCGGACAGACAAGGTGGGGAACCGGGGAGCTGTTTTTT. Translation: CAGQTRWGTGELFF.

The chain recombines TRBV25-1 with TRBJ1-1; 10 bases are a match to TRBD1. This CDR3 contains 14 residues. The V and J ends lost 4 bases and 6 bases, in that order; junction bases with no gene match: 5. Per germline, CDR1 MGHDK and CDR2 SYGVNS. CDR3 residues: CASSASGTGAEAFF. CDR3 nucleotides: TGTGCCAGCAGTGCCTCCGGGACAGGGGCTGAAGCTTTCTTT.

This clone was seen only once. The genes are TRBV23-1 and TRBJ2-7; 7 bases map to TRBD2. TRBV23-1 is classed as an ORF, of uncertain function. Trimming cost V 6 bases and J 3 bases; bases outside gene matches: 17. This CDR3 spans 17 amino acids. CDR3 DNA sequence: TGCGCCAGCAGCTTCCCGGAGGCGGGAGAGCTTAGCTACGAGCAGTACTTC. Translating it yields CASSFPEAGELSYEQYF.

The genes are TRBV6-2 or TRBV6-3 and TRBJ2-7, with 7 bases aligning to TRBD2. J was trimmed by 2 bases and V by 6 bases; bases with no gene match: 10. CDR3 length equals 15 residues. Germline V lookup: CDR1 MNHEY, CDR2 SVGEGT. The CDR3 sequence is CASSTTTGLPYEQYF. In DNA, the CDR3 is TGTGCCAGCAGCACGACTACGGGACTACCCTACGAGCAGTACTTC.

V and J are TRBV7-9 and TRBJ1-5; the D is unclear. Germline CDR1 reads SEHNR; CDR2 reads FQNEAQ (reference sequence). Trimming removed 6 bases from V and 8 bases from J, with 14 bases in between. This CDR3 has 13 amino acids. The CDR3 DNA follows: TGTGCCAGCAGATATAGCCTACTGGAGCCCCAGCATTTT. Translating gives CASRYSLLEPQHF.

The chain uses TRBV5-1 and TRBJ2-4, with TRBD2 identical over 7 bases. Germline V gene lookup returns CDR1 SGHRS and CDR2 YFSETQ. J was trimmed by 7 bases and V by 4 bases; bases with no gene match: 8. The CDR3 has 14 residues. CDR3 amino acids: CASSPGTIGNIQYF. CDR3 coding DNA: TGCGCCAGCAGCCCTGGGACTATCGGGAACATTCAGTACTTC.

The chain employs TRBV11-2 and TRBJ2-7; TRBD1 is a possible D gene (6 bases). CDR1 is SGHAT and CDR2 is FQNNGV in the germline V gene. The germline V and J ends were trimmed by 2 bases and 1 base, with 9 bases remaining between them. This CDR3 has 14 amino acids. The CDR3 region has the DNA TGTGCCAGCAGCTTATGGGACATATCCTACGAGCAGTACTTC. Translating it yields CASSLWDISYEQYF.

The chain couples TRBV9 to TRBJ2-5; 9 positions agree with TRBD1. Per the germline V gene, CDR1 is SGDLS and CDR2 is YYNGEE. V trimming: 3 bases; J trimming: 5 bases; junction bases outside the gene matches: 17. The CDR3 has 18 residues. CDR3 in amino acids: CASSAAGTGIRFRETQYF. Written as DNA, the CDR3 is TGTGCCAGCAGCGCCGCCGGGACAGGGATACGTTTCAGGGAGACCCAGTACTTC.

V and J are TRBV19 and TRBJ1-2; D unresolved. The V end was cut by 5 bases, the J end by 2 bases, with 9 bases between. CDR3 length: 13 amino acids. Germline V lookup: CDR1 LNHDA, CDR2 SQIVND (reference sequence). CDR3: CASSWQVNYGYTF. CDR3 DNA: TGTGCCAGTAGTTGGCAGGTGAACTATGGCTACACCTTC.

This clone has a handful of counts. The rearrangement links TRBV7-3 to TRBJ2-7, with D possibly being TRBD2 (6 bases). V lost 1 base, J lost 4 bases, and 8 bases lay in between. The germline V gene encodes CDR1 SGHTA and CDR2 FQGTGA. This CDR3 region has 13 residues. The CDR3 DNA reads as TGTGCCAGCAGCTTAAATAGCGGATACGAGCAGTACTTC. Residues: CASSLNSGYEQYF.

V is TRBV19 and J is TRBJ2-1; 10 bases match TRBD2. This CDR3 contains 15 residues. CDR1 and CDR2 (germline): LNHDA, SQIVND (reference sequence). J was trimmed by 7 bases and V by 4 bases; bases with no gene match: 7. DNA of the CDR3: TGTGCCAGTAGTAATCTAGCGGGAGCGGGGAATGAGCAGTTCTTC. Its translation is CASSNLAGAGNEQFF.

This CDR3 is CASSLNTPNTEAFF. CDR3 sequence (DNA): TGTGCCAGCAGCTTAAATACACCGAACACTGAAGCTTTCTTT. This chain joins TRBV7-2 and TRBJ1-1; D uncertain. V was clipped by 2 bases and J by 1 base, with 8 bases between them. Germline V gene sequence: CDR1 SGHTA, CDR2 FQGNSA. This CDR3 has 14 amino acids.

The chain carries TRBV28 and TRBJ1-2; a weak D match, TRBD1 (6 bases). This CDR3 has 14 residues. Germline values: CDR1 MDHEN, CDR2 SYDVKM. V shed 6 bases and J shed 4 bases, with 15 bases lying between them. DNA of the CDR3: TGTGCCAGCAGCAAACGGGGGGCAGCCTATGGCTACACCTTC. Protein: CASSKRGAAYGYTF.

This chain joins TRBV4-3 and TRBJ2-3; 11 bases align to TRBD2. The CDR3 sequence is 16 residues long. With 2 bases clipped from V and 2 bases from J, the junction kept 3 bases outside the gene matches. Per the germline V gene, CDR1 is LGHNA and CDR2 is YSLEER. CDR3 sequence: CASSQLLAGVTDTQYF. The CDR3 coding sequence is TGCGCCAGCAGCCAATTACTAGCGGGAGTCACAGATACGCAGTATTTT.

Regarding this clone: Mismatch with germline at one junction end may stem from a read error. The CDR3 DNA follows: TGTGCCAGCAGTTCGAGTTGGGACTCCTTCAATGAGCAGTTCTTC. The encoded protein is CASSSSWDSFNEQFF. This chain uses TRBV27 with TRBJ2-1; D might be TRBD2 (6 bases). CDR1 MNHEY and CDR2 SMNVEV come from the germline V gene (reference sequence). CDR3 size: 15 residues.